This is a list of T cell receptor beta chains from one sample in a study of control samples from healthy donors and cancer patients. The repertoire was sequenced with immunoSEQ multiplex PCR; TCRdb's copy has only in-frame clones and lacks some. The sample shows around 78,000 clones, 85% to 95% of them seen only once. What was sequenced was blood. The source of these receptors is a young woman in good health. Each CDR3 is given with its conserved first and last residue. D genes are given only for firm matches. Where a row states a size, it is once, few, many or the class of an expanded clone; other rows omit it.

V gene: TRBV2
J gene: TRBJ2-7
D gene: NA
clone size: NA
CDR3 protein: CASRRGGQGLAGAFYEQYF
CDR3 DNA: TGTGCCAGCAGGAGGGGGGGACAGGGCCTAGCGGGAGCGTTTTACGAGCAGTACTTC

V gene: TRBV5-6
J gene: TRBJ2-1
D gene: TRBD2
clone size: NA
CDR3 protein: CASSIRSGSHNEQFF
CDR3 DNA: TGTGCCAGCAGCATTAGAAGCGGGAGCCACAATGAGCAGTTCTTC

V gene: TRBV5-1
J gene: TRBJ1-1
D gene: NA
clone size: NA
CDR3 protein: CASSLLQSTEAFF
CDR3 DNA: TGCGCCAGCTCCCTTCTCCAGAGCACTGAAGCTTTCTTT

V gene: TRBV3-1/TRBV3-2
J gene: TRBJ2-3
D gene: TRBD2
clone size: NA
CDR3 protein: CASSQENTGTTVDTQYF
CDR3 DNA: TGTGCCAGCAGCCAAGAAAACACCGGGACTACGGTAGATACGCAGTATTTT

V gene: TRBV27
J gene: TRBJ2-1
D gene: TRBD2
clone size: NA
CDR3 protein: CASSPGTSGANEQFF
CDR3 DNA: TGTGCCAGCAGCCCCGGGACTAGCGGGGCCAATGAGCAGTTCTTC

V gene: TRBV29-1
J gene: TRBJ1-4
D gene: NA
clone size: NA
CDR3 protein: CSASLEGATNEKLFF
CDR3 DNA: TGCAGCGCATCTCTGGAGGGTGCAACTAATGAAAAACTGTTTTTT

V gene: TRBV7-2
J gene: TRBJ1-6
D gene: TRBD1
clone size: NA
CDR3 protein: CASSGGGTVNSPLHF
CDR3 DNA: TGTGCCAGCAGCGGGGGGGGGACAGTAAATTCACCCCTCCACTTT

V gene: TRBV7-3
J gene: TRBJ1-2
D gene: NA
clone size: NA
CDR3 protein: CASSSPRGPGYGYTF
CDR3 DNA: TGTGCCAGCAGCTCACCCCGGGGACCCGGCTATGGCTACACCTTC

V gene: TRBV27
J gene: TRBJ2-5
D gene: NA
clone size: few
CDR3 protein: CTAGLMETQYF
CDR3 DNA: TGTACGGCGGGACTTATGGAGACCCAGTACTTC

V gene: TRBV9
J gene: TRBJ2-5
D gene: NA
clone size: NA
CDR3 protein: CASSATGRRETQYF
CDR3 DNA: TGTGCCAGCAGCGCGACAGGACGAAGAGAGACCCAGTACTTC

V gene: TRBV7-9
J gene: TRBJ1-2
D gene: TRBD1
clone size: NA
CDR3 protein: CASSSDRGITPNYGYTF
CDR3 DNA: TGTGCCAGCAGCTCTGACAGGGGGATTACCCCTAACTATGGCTACACCTTC

V gene: TRBV7-9
J gene: TRBJ2-1
D gene: TRBD2
clone size: NA
CDR3 protein: CASSPPSGGPNEQFF
CDR3 DNA: TGTGCCAGCAGCCCCCCTAGCGGGGGGCCCAATGAGCAGTTCTTC

V gene: TRBV19
J gene: TRBJ2-1
D gene: NA
clone size: NA
CDR3 protein: CASSPYSYNEQFF
CDR3 DNA: TGTGCCAGTAGCCCTTACAGTTACAATGAGCAGTTCTTC

V gene: TRBV11-2
J gene: TRBJ2-7
D gene: TRBD2
clone size: NA
CDR3 protein: CASSLGSGLAGSYEQYF
CDR3 DNA: TGTGCCAGCAGCTTAGGGTCGGGTCTAGCGGGGTCCTACGAGCAGTACTTC

V gene: TRBV7-2
J gene: TRBJ1-1
D gene: NA
clone size: NA
CDR3 protein: CASSLVTLNTEAFF
CDR3 DNA: TGTGCCAGCAGCTTAGTGACTTTGAACACTGAAGCTTTCTTT

V gene: TRBV6-1
J gene: TRBJ1-1
D gene: TRBD1
clone size: NA
CDR3 protein: CASSEGRGTVNTEAFF
CDR3 DNA: TGTGCCAGCAGTGAAGGAAGGGGGACAGTTAACACTGAAGCTTTCTTT

V gene: TRBV12-2
J gene: TRBJ1-6
D gene: NA
clone size: NA
CDR3 protein: CASRLATVRPLHF
CDR3 DNA: TGTGCAAGTCGCTTAGCGACGGTTAGACCCCTCCACTTT

V gene: TRBV5-1
J gene: TRBJ2-7
D gene: NA
clone size: NA
CDR3 protein: CASSLERGSYEQYF
CDR3 DNA: TGCGCCAGCAGCTTGGAGAGGGGCTCCTACGAGCAGTACTTC

V gene: TRBV5-8
J gene: TRBJ2-4
D gene: NA
clone size: NA
CDR3 protein: CASSFSGLAKNIQYF
CDR3 DNA: TGTGCCAGCAGCTTTAGCGGTTTAGCCAAAAACATTCAGTACTTC

V gene: TRBV9
J gene: TRBJ1-3
D gene: TRBD1
clone size: NA
CDR3 protein: CASSATGGRGNTIYF
CDR3 DNA: TGTGCCAGCAGTGCCACAGGGGGCAGGGGTAACACCATATATTTT

V gene: TRBV28
J gene: TRBJ1-1
D gene: TRBD1
clone size: NA
CDR3 protein: CASSPYRGLLDTEAFF
CDR3 DNA: TGTGCCAGCAGTCCGTACAGGGGGCTACTGGACACTGAAGCTTTCTTT

V gene: TRBV3-1/TRBV3-2
J gene: TRBJ2-3
D gene: TRBD2
clone size: NA
CDR3 protein: CASSPGLAGGPGTDTQYF
CDR3 DNA: TGTGCCAGCAGCCCTGGACTAGCGGGGGGGCCGGGCACAGATACGCAGTATTTT

V gene: TRBV12-3/TRBV12-4
J gene: TRBJ2-3
D gene: NA
clone size: NA
CDR3 protein: CASSSDITDTQYF
CDR3 DNA: TGTGCCAGCAGTTCAGATATCACAGATACGCAGTATTTT

V gene: TRBV18
J gene: TRBJ2-2
D gene: NA
clone size: NA
CDR3 protein: CASSPTGLDTGELFF
CDR3 DNA: TGTGCCAGCTCACCCACAGGGCTGGACACCGGGGAGCTGTTTTTT

V gene: TRBV28
J gene: TRBJ2-1
D gene: NA
clone size: NA
CDR3 protein: CASWGYRTRNEQFF
CDR3 DNA: TGTGCCAGCTGGGGCTACCGAACCCGAAATGAGCAGTTCTTC

V gene: TRBV27
J gene: TRBJ1-6
D gene: TRBD1
clone size: NA
CDR3 protein: CASNRQGTYSPLHF
CDR3 DNA: TGTGCCAGCAATAGACAGGGGACCTATTCACCCCTCCACTTT

V gene: TRBV7-9
J gene: TRBJ2-1
D gene: TRBD2
clone size: NA
CDR3 protein: CASLGWREGNNEQFF
CDR3 DNA: TGTGCCAGCCTTGGTTGGCGGGAGGGGAACAATGAGCAGTTCTTC

V gene: TRBV28
J gene: TRBJ1-5
D gene: NA
clone size: NA
CDR3 protein: CASSFGSPSNQPQHF
CDR3 DNA: TGTGCCAGCAGTTTTGGCAGTCCTAGCAATCAGCCCCAGCATTTT

V gene: TRBV15
J gene: TRBJ1-4
D gene: TRBD1
clone size: NA
CDR3 protein: CATSTTGPTNEKLFF
CDR3 DNA: TGTGCCACCAGCACGACAGGGCCAACTAATGAAAAACTGTTTTTT

V gene: TRBV28
J gene: TRBJ2-3
D gene: TRBD2
clone size: NA
CDR3 protein: CASSTLAGGTDTQYF
CDR3 DNA: TGTGCCAGCAGTACGCTAGCGGGAGGGACAGATACGCAGTATTTT

V gene: TRBV6-1
J gene: TRBJ2-3
D gene: NA
clone size: NA
CDR3 protein: CASRTGPGQGDTQYF
CDR3 DNA: TGTGCCAGCAGAACGGGGCCAGGGCAGGGGGATACGCAGTATTTT

V gene: TRBV28
J gene: TRBJ2-7
D gene: NA
clone size: NA
CDR3 protein: CASMGSGQGNYEQYF
CDR3 DNA: NA

V gene: TRBV3-1/TRBV3-2
J gene: TRBJ2-7
D gene: NA
clone size: NA
CDR3 protein: CASSQEPGYHEQYF
CDR3 DNA: TGTGCCAGCAGCCAAGAACCAGGGTACCACGAGCAGTACTTC

V gene: TRBV7-6
J gene: TRBJ2-1
D gene: TRBD2
clone size: NA
CDR3 protein: CASRKLAGDSSYNEQFF
CDR3 DNA: TGTGCCAGCAGAAAACTAGCGGGAGATAGCTCCTACAATGAGCAGTTCTTC

V gene: TRBV18
J gene: TRBJ2-3
D gene: TRBD1
clone size: once
CDR3 protein: CASSPLGQSTDTQYF
CDR3 DNA: TGTGCCAGCTCACCCCTGGGACAGAGCACAGATACGCAGTATTTT

V gene: TRBV7-9
J gene: TRBJ2-1
D gene: NA
clone size: NA
CDR3 protein: CASLGAPGTSTSYNEQFF
CDR3 DNA: TGTGCCAGCTTAGGTGCTCCCGGGACATCTACCTCCTACAATGAGCAGTTCTTC

V gene: TRBV7-6
J gene: TRBJ2-7
D gene: NA
clone size: NA
CDR3 protein: CASSQTGFQTEQYF
CDR3 DNA: TGTGCCAGCAGCCAAACAGGGTTCCAGACCGAGCAGTACTTC

V gene: TRBV28
J gene: TRBJ1-5
D gene: NA
clone size: NA
CDR3 protein: CASSFRGGDQPQHF
CDR3 DNA: TGTGCCAGCAGTTTTAGAGGGGGGGACCAGCCCCAGCATTTT

V gene: TRBV27
J gene: TRBJ2-1
D gene: TRBD2
clone size: few
CDR3 protein: CASSFRGVPFF
CDR3 DNA: TGTGCCAGCAGTTTCCGGGGGGTACCGTTCTTC

V gene: TRBV18
J gene: TRBJ1-4
D gene: TRBD1
clone size: once
CDR3 protein: CASSPWQGATNEKLFF
CDR3 DNA: TGTGCCAGCTCACCATGGCAGGGGGCAACTAATGAAAAACTGTTTTTT

V gene: TRBV29-1
J gene: TRBJ2-7
D gene: TRBD1
clone size: once
CDR3 protein: CSVEAPTGMSSYEQYF
CDR3 DNA: TGCAGCGTTGAAGCCCCGACAGGGATGAGCTCCTACGAGCAGTACTTC

V gene: TRBV15
J gene: TRBJ1-1
D gene: NA
clone size: NA
CDR3 protein: CATSPEAVLTEAFF
CDR3 DNA: TGTGCCACCAGCCCGGAGGCAGTGTTAACTGAAGCTTTCTTT

V gene: TRBV19
J gene: TRBJ1-1
D gene: NA
clone size: NA
CDR3 protein: CASRDGRTEAFF
CDR3 DNA: TGTGCCAGCAGGGATGGGAGGACTGAAGCTTTCTTT

V gene: TRBV9
J gene: TRBJ1-4
D gene: NA
clone size: NA
CDR3 protein: CASSVTGGSNEKLFF
CDR3 DNA: TGTGCCAGCAGCGTAACAGGAGGGTCTAATGAAAAACTGTTTTTT

V gene: TRBV7-9
J gene: TRBJ1-2
D gene: TRBD1
clone size: NA
CDR3 protein: CASSQLKSKPGQGYGYTF
CDR3 DNA: TGTGCCAGCAGCCAATTAAAATCAAAACCGGGACAGGGCTATGGCTACACCTTC

V gene: TRBV7-3
J gene: TRBJ2-3
D gene: NA
clone size: NA
CDR3 protein: CASSSRTGTDTQYF
CDR3 DNA: TGTGCCAGCAGCTCAAGGACTGGGACAGATACGCAGTATTTT

V gene: TRBV5-4
J gene: TRBJ2-1
D gene: NA
clone size: NA
CDR3 protein: CASSFLGGPRDEQFF
CDR3 DNA: TGTGCCAGCAGCTTCCTCGGGGGTCCCAGGGATGAGCAGTTCTTC

V gene: TRBV25-1
J gene: TRBJ1-2
D gene: TRBD1
clone size: NA
CDR3 protein: CASGTGRGNYGYTF
CDR3 DNA: TGTGCCAGTGGGACAGGGAGAGGTAACTATGGCTACACCTTC

V gene: TRBV19
J gene: TRBJ1-4
D gene: NA
clone size: NA
CDR3 protein: CASRRTATNEKLFF
CDR3 DNA: TGTGCCAGTAGGAGGACGGCAACTAATGAAAAACTGTTTTTT

V gene: TRBV25-1
J gene: TRBJ2-2
D gene: TRBD1
clone size: NA
CDR3 protein: CASTHPGQGAHSAGELFF
CDR3 DNA: TGTGCCAGCACACACCCGGGACAGGGGGCTCATTCGGCCGGGGAGCTGTTTTTT

V gene: TRBV19
J gene: TRBJ2-5
D gene: NA
clone size: NA
CDR3 protein: CASSNRAVGGTQYF
CDR3 DNA: TGTGCCAGTAGTAACCGGGCAGTAGGAGGGACCCAGTACTTC

V gene: TRBV29-1
J gene: TRBJ2-4
D gene: NA
clone size: NA
CDR3 protein: CSVTTSTAVKNIQYF
CDR3 DNA: TGCAGCGTCACCACATCCACAGCCGTCAAAAACATTCAGTACTTC